In its sample, the clone carrying this T cell receptor (beta chain) was seen a few times. Its antigen is unknown. This CDR3 spans 15 amino acids. V was pared by 6 bases and J by 2 bases, with 14 bases between. Germline V gene data show CDR1 as MNHNS and CDR2 as SASEGT. This entry belongs to a study of T cell repertoires in cytomegalovirus infection. Whole-study context: Public TCR beta signatures provided an indication of both CMV infection and a matching HLA type.

TCRdb fed the reads into MiXCR, producing one record per CDR3 protein. The sample lists roughly 990,000 distinct CDR3 sequences, around 30% occurring once. Sequences were derived from cultured CD8+ T cells from PBMCs, sampled from culture after CMV antigen stimulation. The sequence was obtained from a human donor in good health (CMV status not recorded). Some clones in this sample may be carry-over from other donors' samples. The chain is built from TRBV6-1 and TRBJ1-3; possible D gene TRBD1, 5 bases. The CDR3 spells CASRAGTGPGNTIYF. CDR3 nucleotides: TGTGCCAGCAGGGCCGGGACCGGCCCTGGAAACACCATATATTTT.